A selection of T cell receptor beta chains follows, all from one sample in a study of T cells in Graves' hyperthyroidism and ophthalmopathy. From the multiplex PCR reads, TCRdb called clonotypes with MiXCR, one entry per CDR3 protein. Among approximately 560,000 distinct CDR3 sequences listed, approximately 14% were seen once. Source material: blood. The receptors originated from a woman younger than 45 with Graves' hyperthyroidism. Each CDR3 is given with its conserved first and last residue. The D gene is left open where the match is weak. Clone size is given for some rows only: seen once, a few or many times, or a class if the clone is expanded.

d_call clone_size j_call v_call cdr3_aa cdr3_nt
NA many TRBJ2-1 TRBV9 CASSTRGTAYNEQFF TGTGCCAGCAGCACACGCGGGACAGCTTACAATGAGCAGTTCTTC
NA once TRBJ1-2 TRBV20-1 CSARPGNYGYTF TGCAGTGCTAGGCCGGGAAACTATGGCTACACCTTC
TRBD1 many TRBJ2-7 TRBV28 CASSLYGTGSYEQYF TGTGCCAGCAGTTTATATGGGACAGGGAGCTACGAGCAGTACTTC
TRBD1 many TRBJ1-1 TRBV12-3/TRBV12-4 CASSRGTGGASRTKAFF TGTGCCAGCAGTAGGGGGACAGGGGGCGCATCAAGGACTAAAGCTTTCTTT
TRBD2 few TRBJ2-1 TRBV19 CASSIGGSLYNEQFF TGTGCCAGTAGTATAGGCGGGAGCCTCTACAATGAGCAGTTCTTC
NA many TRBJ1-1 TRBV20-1 CSARVPDKTEAFF TGCAGTGCTAGGGTGCCCGATAAGACTGAAGCTTTCTTT
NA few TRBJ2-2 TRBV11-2 CASVQWSIVAGELFF TGTGCCAGCGTTCAGTGGTCGATTGTGGCCGGGGAGCTGTTTTTT
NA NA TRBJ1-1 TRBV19 CASTEAPWANTEAFF TGTGCCAGTACCGAAGCCCCCTGGGCGAACACTGAAGCTTTCTTT
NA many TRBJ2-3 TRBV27 CASSFDRGDTQYF TGTGCCAGCAGTTTCGACAGAGGGGATACGCAGTATTTT
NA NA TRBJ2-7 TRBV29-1 CSVEFPRAGPDGQYF TGCAGCGTTGAATTCCCCCGGGCAGGGCCGGACGGGCAGTACTTC
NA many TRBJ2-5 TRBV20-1 CSARVNSQETQYF TGCAGTGCTAGAGTAAACAGCCAAGAGACCCAGTACTTC
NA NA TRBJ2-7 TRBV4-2 CASSPGTGPNYEQYF TGTGCCAGCAGCCCCGGGACCGGACCCAACTACGAGCAGTACTTC
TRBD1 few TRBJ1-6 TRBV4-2 CASSQDRGSWKVHNSPLHF TGTGCCAGCAGCCAGGACAGGGGTTCCTGGAAGGTACATAATTCACCCCTCCACTTT
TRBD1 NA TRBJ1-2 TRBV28 CASSITGVHGYTF TGTGCCAGCAGTATAACAGGGGTACATGGCTACACCTTC
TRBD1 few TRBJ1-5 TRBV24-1 CATSQTGDQPQHF TGTGCCACCAGTCAGACAGGGGATCAGCCCCAGCATTTT
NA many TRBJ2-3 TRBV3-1 CASSQEVVLYF TGTGCCAGCAGCCAAGAGGTGGTATTGTATTTT
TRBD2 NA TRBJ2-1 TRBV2 CAGKGTSERGNEQFF TGTGCCGGCAAAGGGACTAGCGAGCGGGGGAATGAGCAGTTCTTC
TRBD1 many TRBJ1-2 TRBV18 CASSPTGTGDYGYTF TGTGCCAGCTCACCTACCGGGACAGGGGACTATGGCTACACCTTC
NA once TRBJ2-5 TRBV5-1 CASGRTGDVGETQYF TGCGCCAGCGGGAGGACCGGGGACGTCGGGGAGACCCAGTACTTC
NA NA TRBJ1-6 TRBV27 CASTYYQGNSPLHF TGTGCCAGCACATACTACCAGGGGAATTCACCCCTCCACTTT
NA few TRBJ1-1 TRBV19 CASSIHFAMNTEAFF TGTGCCAGTAGTATCCATTTCGCCATGAACACTGAAGCTTTCTTT
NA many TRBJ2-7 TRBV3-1 CASSPPGLAEQYF TGTGCCAGCAGTCCCCCGGGACTGGCCGAGCAGTACTTC
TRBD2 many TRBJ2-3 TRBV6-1 CASSRLAWDTQYF TGTGCCAGCAGTCGACTAGCTTGGGATACGCAGTATTTT
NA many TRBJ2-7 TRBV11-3 CASSHPTGRGYEQYF TGTGCCAGCAGCCACCCGACTGGACGTGGCTACGAGCAGTACTTC
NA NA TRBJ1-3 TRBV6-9 CASSYHSTSGNTIYF TGTGCCAGCAGTTACCATTCCACCTCTGGAAACACCATATATTTT
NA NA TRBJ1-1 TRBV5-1 CASSLEQVGLTEAFF TGCGCCAGCAGCTTAGAACAGGTGGGGTTGACTGAAGCTTTCTTT
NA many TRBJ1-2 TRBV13 CASSLNQANYGYTF TGTGCCAGCAGCCTCAATCAAGCTAACTATGGCTACACCTTC
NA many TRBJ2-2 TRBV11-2 CASSLRLGPNTGELFF TGTGCCAGCAGCTTAAGGCTAGGACCGAACACCGGGGAGCTGTTTTTT
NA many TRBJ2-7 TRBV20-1 CSASPLVGPYEQYF TGCAGTGCTAGCCCACTAGTTGGCCCCTACGAGCAGTACTTC
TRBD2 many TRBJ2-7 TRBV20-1 CSATGGLAGGSYEQYF TGCAGTGCTACTGGGGGACTAGCGGGAGGGAGCTACGAGCAGTACTTC
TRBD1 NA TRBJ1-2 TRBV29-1 CSVEDRGNYGYTF TGCAGCGTGGAGGACAGGGGGAACTATGGCTACACCTTC
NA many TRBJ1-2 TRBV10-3 CAISSRELTGFYGYTF TGTGCCATCAGTTCGCGGGAATTGACAGGCTTTTATGGCTACACCTTC
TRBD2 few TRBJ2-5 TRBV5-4 CASSILAGETQYF TGTGCCAGCAGCATACTAGCGGGTGAGACCCAGTACTTC
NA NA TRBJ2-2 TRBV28 CASSFYSGELFF TGTGCCAGCAGTTTTTATAGCGGGGAGCTGTTTTTT
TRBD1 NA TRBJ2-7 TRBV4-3 CASSQGGTGKSEQYF TGCGCCAGCAGCCAAGGCGGGACAGGAAAAAGCGAGCAGTACTTC
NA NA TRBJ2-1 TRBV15 CATSRIYNEQFF TGTGCCACCAGCAGGATCTACAATGAGCAGTTCTTC
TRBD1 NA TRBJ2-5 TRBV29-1 CSVDLSVGQQETQYF TGCAGCGTTGATCTTAGTGTGGGACAGCAAGAGACCCAGTACTTC
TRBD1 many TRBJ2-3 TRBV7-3 CASSDGTAYQDTQYF TGTGCCAGCAGCGACGGGACAGCGTATCAAGATACGCAGTATTTT
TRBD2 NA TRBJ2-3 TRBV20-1 CSGLAGVKTDTQYF TGCAGTGGACTAGCGGGAGTGAAGACAGATACGCAGTATTTT
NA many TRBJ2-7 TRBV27 CASGEDNSYEQYF TGTGCCAGCGGCGAGGATAACTCCTACGAGCAGTACTTC
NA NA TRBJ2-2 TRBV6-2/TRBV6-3 CASSQPPALKGTGELFF TGTGCCAGCAGCCAGCCCCCTGCGCTCAAGGGAACCGGGGAGCTGTTTTTT
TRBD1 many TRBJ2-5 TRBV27 CASSFRGTKETQYF TGTGCCAGCAGTTTCAGGGGGACAAAAGAGACCCAGTACTTC
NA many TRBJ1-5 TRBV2 CASSPTTGGVQPQHF TGTGCCAGCAGCCCAACGACGGGGGGAGTTCAGCCCCAGCATTTT
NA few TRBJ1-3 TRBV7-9 CASSNQPGSGNTIYF TGTGCCAGCAGCAACCAACCGGGCTCTGGAAACACCATATATTTT
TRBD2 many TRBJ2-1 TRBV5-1 CASSPSGGSFNEQFF TGCGCCAGCAGCCCTTCCGGCGGGAGTTTCAATGAGCAGTTCTTC
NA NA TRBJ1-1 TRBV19 CASSIGGVNTEAFF TGTGCCAGTAGTATCGGGGGTGTGAACACTGAAGCTTTCTTT
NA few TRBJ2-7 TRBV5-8 CASSLTEQYF TGTGCCAGCAGCTTGACAGAGCAGTACTTC
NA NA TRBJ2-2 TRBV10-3 CAISDTQGERELFF TGTGCCATCAGTGATACCCAAGGGGAGCGGGAGCTGTTTTTT
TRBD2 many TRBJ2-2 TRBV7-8 CASSGLVGTGELFF TGTGCCAGCAGCGGACTAGTCGGAACCGGGGAGCTGTTTTTT
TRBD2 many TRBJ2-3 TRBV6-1 CASSTGTSYTDTQYF TGTGCCAGCAGTACCGGGACTAGCTACACAGATACGCAGTATTTT
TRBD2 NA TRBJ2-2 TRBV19 CASRGTSATGELFF TGTGCCAGTCGTGGGACTAGCGCCACCGGGGAGCTGTTTTTT
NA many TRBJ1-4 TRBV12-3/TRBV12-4 CASSFGINEKLFF TGTGCCAGCAGTTTTGGAATTAATGAAAAACTGTTTTTT
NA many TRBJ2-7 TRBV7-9 CASSLAVGREQYF TGTGCCAGCAGCTTAGCAGTGGGGCGGGAGCAGTACTTC
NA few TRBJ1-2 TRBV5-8 CASSSPGRNYGYTF TGTGCCAGCAGCTCCCCGGGCCGGAACTATGGCTACACCTTC
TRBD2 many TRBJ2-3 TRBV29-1 CSVEDTAGGTDTQYF TGCAGCGTTGAAGATACGGCGGGAGGGACAGATACGCAGTATTTT